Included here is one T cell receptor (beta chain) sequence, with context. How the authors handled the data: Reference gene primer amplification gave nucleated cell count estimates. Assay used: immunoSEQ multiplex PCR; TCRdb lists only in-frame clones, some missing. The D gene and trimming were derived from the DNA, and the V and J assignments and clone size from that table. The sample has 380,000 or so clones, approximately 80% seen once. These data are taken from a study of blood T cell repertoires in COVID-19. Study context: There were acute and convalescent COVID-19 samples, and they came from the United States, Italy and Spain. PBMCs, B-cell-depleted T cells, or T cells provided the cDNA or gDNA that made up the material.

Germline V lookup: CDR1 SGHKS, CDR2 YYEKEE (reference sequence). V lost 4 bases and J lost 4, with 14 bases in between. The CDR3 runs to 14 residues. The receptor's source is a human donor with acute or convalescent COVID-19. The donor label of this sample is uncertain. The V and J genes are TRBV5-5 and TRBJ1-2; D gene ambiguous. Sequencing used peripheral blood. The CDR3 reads CASSTLPSRYGYTF. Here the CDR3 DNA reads TGTGCCAGCAGCACCCTCCCATCGCGCTATGGCTACACCTTC.